The 19 T cell receptor beta chains listed next were all sequenced from one sample in a study of cytomegalovirus exposure and HLA in healthy donors. PCR used 60 Vbeta primers and 13 Jbeta primers. The data were produced by immunoSEQ multiplex PCR, yet TCRdb's version contains in-frame clones alone and is incomplete. The data contain under 110,000 clones, approximately 82% of them singletons. The sample taken for sequencing was PBMCs. Every receptor here comes from a man aged 35 to 55 in good health and CMV-seronegative.

The genes are TRBV10-3 and TRBJ1-1, with D perhaps TRBD1 (6 bases). In germline, CDR1 is ENHRY, CDR2 SYGVKD. The V end lost 4 bases, the J end lost 7 bases, and 10 bases lay between the germline ends. The CDR3 extends over 12 amino acids. The CDR3 coding sequence is TGTGCCATCAGTGCGGGGGGCTTTGAAGCTTTCTTT. Residues: CAISAGGFEAFF.

The chain is built from TRBV5-1 and TRBJ2-2; D is unclear. The CDR3 spans 16 residues. V shed 1 base and J shed 3 bases, with 13 bases lying between them. Germline CDR1 reads SGHRS; CDR2 reads YFSETQ. The CDR3 protein is CASSLSGVADTGELFF. CDR3 in DNA: TGCGCCAGCAGCTTGTCCGGTGTTGCGGACACCGGGGAGCTGTTTTTT.

The rearrangement uses TRBV15 and TRBJ2-5, with TRBD1 as a possible D gene (5 bases). V was cut by 2 bases and J by 1 base, with 8 bases left in between. In germline, CDR1 is LNHNV, CDR2 YYDKDF (reference sequence). The CDR3 is 14 amino acids. The CDR3 DNA follows: TGTGCCACCAGCAGATACAGGATCCAAGAGACCCAGTACTTC. The encoded protein is CATSRYRIQETQYF.

The rearrangement links TRBV19 to TRBJ1-5; possibly TRBD1 for D (6 bases). CDR1 is LNHDA and CDR2 is SQIVND in the germline V gene (reference sequence). The CDR3 is 16 residues long. Trimming stripped 6 bases from V and 7 bases from J, with 22 bases between. The CDR3 region is CASSSGMGTQGQPQHF. In DNA, the CDR3 is TGTGCCAGTAGCTCAGGGATGGGGACGCAGGGGCAGCCCCAGCATTTT.

The CDR3 spells CSGIAGGWAQYF. CDR3 DNA: TGCAGCGGAATAGCGGGGGGGTGGGCGCAGTATTTT. The chain joins TRBV29-1 to TRBJ2-3; the match to TRBD2 covers 11 bases. V shed 7 bases and J 10 bases; nucleotides not matched to a gene: 7. The CDR3 loop spans 12 amino acids. CDR1 is SQVTM, CDR2 ANQGSEA, per germline.

The chain combines TRBV21-1 with TRBJ2-2; the table's D call of TRBD2 was not tested on the DNA. TRBV21-1 is a recognized pseudogene. CDR3 length equals 15 residues. CDR3 loop: CASSKEDLPTGELFF. Here the CDR3 DNA reads TGTGCCAGCAGCAAAGAGGACTTACCGACCGGGGAGCTGTTTTTT.

The gene calls are TRBV6-5 and TRBJ1-1; 9 nucleotides match TRBD1. Germline loops: CDR1 MNHEY, CDR2 SVGAGI. V shed 4 bases, J shed 5 bases, and the junction held 11 bases outside the gene matches. The CDR3 is made up of 16 amino acids. The CDR3 region is CASSFGGGTGRTEAFF. The CDR3 nucleotides read TGTGCCAGCAGTTTCGGGGGGGGGACAGGGAGGACTGAAGCTTTCTTT.

The chain employs TRBV2 and TRBJ1-6, with no clear D. The V end lost 10 bases, the J end lost 2 bases, and 9 bases lay between the germline ends. Germline V CDR1 and CDR2: SNHLY, FYNNEI. This CDR3 has 13 residues. CDR3 residues: CATSSAYNSPLHF. The DNA for the CDR3 is TGTGCCACCTCTTCGGCCTATAATTCACCCCTCCACTTT.

This clone has only a few counts. The V gene is TRBV5-5, the J gene TRBJ1-2; D is possibly TRBD1 (5 bases). CDR3 length: 15 amino acids. Germline CDR1 SGHKS, CDR2 YYEKEE (reference sequence). The V end was cut by 3 bases, the J end by 5 bases, with 17 bases between. The CDR3 DNA reads TGTGCCAGCAGCTCCGGGGGTGGGAGGTCGTATGGCTACACCTTC. Encoded protein: CASSSGGGRSYGYTF.

The genes are TRBV27 and TRBJ1-5; D is perhaps TRBD1 (5 bases). Trimming pared 3 bases from V and 5 bases from J, leaving 14 bases between. CDR1 is MNHEY and CDR2 is SMNVEV in the germline V gene (reference sequence). The CDR3 runs 15 residues. The CDR3 DNA follows: TGTGCCAGCAGTTTCGTAAGGACACTCGATCAGCCCCAGCATTTT. Translated, it gives CASSFVRTLDQPQHF.

This chain connects TRBV9 to TRBJ2-2, with D perhaps TRBD1 (6 bases). Trimming shortened V by 3 bases and J by 5 bases, and 17 bases separated the two germline ends. CDR1 and CDR2 (germline): SGDLS, YYNGEE. This CDR3 region has 16 residues. CDR3 nucleotide sequence: TGTGCCAGCAGCGGCACGACAGGCAAAGGGACCGGGGAGCTGTTTTTT. Translation: CASSGTTGKGTGELFF.

The V and J genes are TRBV5-1 and TRBJ1-1; D perhaps matches TRBD1 (5 bases). This CDR3 has 14 amino acids. The V and J ends lost 4 bases and 1 base respectively, with 11 bases between them. Germline lookup yields CDR1 SGHRS and CDR2 YFSETQ. The CDR3 is CASSTDGGNTEAFF. The CDR3 nucleotides are TGCGCCAGCAGCACAGACGGGGGGAACACTGAAGCTTTCTTT. Full variable domain (outside the CDR3, taken from reference TRBV5-1 and TRBJ1-1): KAGVTQTPRYLIKTRGQQVTLSCSPISGHRSVSWYQQTPGQGLQFLFEYFSETQRNKGNFPGRFSGRQFSNSRSEMNVSTLELGDSALYLCASSTDGGNTEAFFGQGTRLTVV.

The genes are TRBV19 and TRBJ2-2; 8 bases are a match to TRBD1. J lost 1 base, V lost 7 bases, and 5 bases had no gene match. The CDR3 runs to 15 residues. Germline V gene lookup returns CDR1 LNHDA and CDR2 SQIVND (reference sequence). This CDR3 is CASTGTGGNTGELFF. In nucleotides, the CDR3 is TGTGCCAGTACGGGAACAGGGGGGAACACCGGGGAGCTGTTTTTT.

The V and J genes are TRBV2 and TRBJ1-1; 11 nucleotides align to TRBD1. This CDR3 contains 16 residues. The germline gives CDR1 SNHLY, CDR2 FYNNEI. V shed 6 bases, J shed 1 base, and the junction held 7 bases outside the gene matches. This chain's CDR3 is CASRDPGQGGNTEAFF. CDR3 bases: TGTGCCAGCAGAGACCCGGGACAGGGGGGGAACACTGAAGCTTTCTTT.

The rearrangement uses TRBV29-1 and TRBJ2-5, with a possible D match to TRBD2 (5 bases). The CDR3 is 14 residues long. Germline values: CDR1 SQVTM, CDR2 ANQGSEA. Trimming stripped 8 bases from V and 5 bases from J, with 21 bases between. The CDR3 reads CSSGSEVGSETQYF. CDR3 nucleotides: TGCAGCTCAGGTTCGGAGGTGGGTTCGGAGACCCAGTACTTC. The whole variable domain, remainder taken from reference TRBV29-1 and TRBJ2-5, is SAVISQKPSRDICQRGTSLTIQCQVDSQVTMMFWYRQQPGQSLTLIATANQGSEATYESGFVIDKFPISRPNLTFSTLTVSNMSPEDSSIYLCSSGSEVGSETQYFGPGTRLLVL.

The chain combines TRBV9 with TRBJ2-1; 7 nucleotides agree with TRBD2. This CDR3 region has 14 residues. The germline V gene has CDR1 SGDLS and CDR2 YYNGEE. Trimming at V came to 2 bases and at J to 10 bases, leaving 9 bases not matched to a gene. This chain's CDR3 is CASSVSAGWGEQFF. The CDR3, as DNA: TGTGCCAGCAGCGTTTCAGCGGGGTGGGGAGAGCAGTTCTTC.

The chain joins TRBV9 to TRBJ2-3, with 12 positions matching TRBD2. Germline V gene lookup returns CDR1 SGDLS and CDR2 YYNGEE. The ends lost 0 bases at V and 2 bases at J; junction bases unmatched: 1. This CDR3 spans 16 amino acids. Here the CDR3 DNA reads TGTGCCAGCAGCGTAGGGACTAGCGGGGCCACAGATACGCAGTATTTT. The encoded protein is CASSVGTSGATDTQYF.

The sample holds one count of this clone. The chain combines TRBV5-1 with TRBJ2-7; 8 nucleotides agree with TRBD1. Losses at the gene ends were 2 bases for V and 7 bases for J; bases not matched to a gene: 5. This CDR3 is built from 13 residues. Per germline, CDR1 SGHRS and CDR2 YFSETQ. The CDR3: CASSFDRGGEQYF. CDR3 coding DNA: TGCGCCAGCAGCTTCGACAGGGGAGGTGAGCAGTACTTC.

The chain recombines TRBV6-1 with TRBJ2-5; 8 nucleotides align to TRBD2. The CDR3 runs 13 residues. Per the germline V gene, CDR1 is MNHNS and CDR2 is SASEGT. The ends lost 4 bases at V and 6 bases at J; junction bases unmatched: 4. The CDR3 sequence: CASSGGGPKTQYF. The CDR3 DNA is TGTGCCAGCAGTGGCGGGGGGCCTAAGACCCAGTACTTC.